This T cell receptor beta chain was recorded in a study of cytomegalovirus exposure and HLA in healthy donors. Study outcomes and limitations: Most TCR sequences were rare, but some public TCRs occurred in many donors.

PCR involved 60 Vbeta and 13 Jbeta primers. Profiling relied on immunoSEQ multiplex PCR, and the TCRdb table lists in-frame clones only, not all of them. The table has 95,000 to 150,000 clones, around three fifths seen once. Each donor was healthy, and each was a bone marrow donor. Of note for this clone: Its antigen is undetermined.

The sample comprised PBMCs. The clonotype was recovered from a woman in her 40s in good health and CMV-seropositive.

The CDR3 DNA follows: TGTGCCAGCAGCCAAGGGGGGTGGACCCGGGGGGTCACGCAGTTCTTC. It codes for CASSQGGWTRGVTQFF. The J gene is TRBJ2-1, the V gene TRBV7-3; D may be TRBD2 (7 bases). Germline V lookup: CDR1 SGHTA, CDR2 FQGTGA. Trimming took 5 bases from V and 12 from J, leaving 26 bases between them. The CDR3 sequence is 16 residues long.